Following are 27 T cell receptor beta chains from one sample sequenced in a study of cytotoxic CD8 clonotypes in ibrutinib-treated CLL. The protocol was immunoSEQ multiplex PCR, while the TCRdb copy is restricted to in-frame clones and leaves out a portion. The sample shows more than 110,000 clones, approximately 90% of them seen only once. The starting material was PBMCs, obtained after 12 months of ibrutinib treatment. The source is a human donor with chronic lymphocytic leukemia.

The rearrangement joins TRBV29-1 to TRBJ2-5; TRBD1 matches at 7 bases. The germline V gene encodes CDR1 SQVTM and CDR2 ANQGSEA. V lost 7 bases, J lost 3 bases, and 11 bases stayed unmatched. The CDR3 has 14 amino acids. The CDR3 here is CSADGLQGEETQYF. The CDR3 DNA sequence: TGCAGCGCCGACGGCCTTCAGGGGGAAGAGACCCAGTACTTC.

The rearrangement links TRBV5-1 to TRBJ2-3; D might be TRBD2 (6 bases). V dropped 0 bases and J dropped 3 bases, with 14 bases sitting between them. Germline assignment: CDR1 SGHRS and CDR2 YFSETQ. The CDR3 is 16 amino acids. CDR3 in DNA: TGCGCCAGCAGCTTGGTAACGGGAGAGGGTACAGATACGCAGTATTTT. Residues: CASSLVTGEGTDTQYF.

The V gene is TRBV11-2, the J gene TRBJ2-7; no firm D call. Germline CDR1 is SGHAT and CDR2 is FQNNGV. This CDR3 region has 12 residues. V was clipped by 5 bases and J by 7 bases, with 12 bases between them. CDR3 in amino acids: CASSVPKDEQYF. Written as DNA, the CDR3 is TGTGCCAGCAGCGTCCCCAAGGATGAGCAGTACTTC.

This sequence joins TRBV6-6 and TRBJ2-7; maybe TRBD1 (6 bases). This CDR3 comprises 15 residues. Deletions cut 1 base from V and 2 bases from J, with 12 bases between. CDR1 is MNHNY and CDR2 is SVGAGI in the germline V gene (reference sequence). The CDR3 DNA sequence: TGTGCCAGCAGTTACTTAAAGGACAGCCCCTACGAGCAGTACTTC. Residues: CASSYLKDSPYEQYF.

This clone was found a few times. This chain joins TRBV29-1 and TRBJ2-1; D gene uncertain. This CDR3 is 12 amino acids long. Trimming left V 4 bases short and J 6 bases short, with 10 bases between. The germline gives CDR1 SQVTM, CDR2 ANQGSEA. The CDR3 here is CSVVSSLNEQFF. The CDR3 DNA reads TGCAGCGTTGTGTCCAGTCTCAATGAGCAGTTCTTC.

The genes are TRBV6-5 and TRBJ2-7; D might be TRBD1 (6 bases). Per germline, CDR1 MNHEY and CDR2 SVGAGI. The CDR3 is 13 amino acids. Trimming cost V 2 bases and J 7 bases, with 12 bases left between them. The CDR3, as DNA: TGTGCCAGCAGTTACCAGGGGCCCTTGGAGCAGTACTTC. This translates into CASSYQGPLEQYF.

In its sample, this clone was seen once. The rearrangement links TRBV9 to TRBJ2-3; 16 nucleotides line up with TRBD2. Trimming at V came to 2 bases and at J to 5 bases, leaving 5 bases not matched to a gene. The germline V gene has CDR1 SGDLS and CDR2 YYNGEE. The length of the CDR3 is 17 residues. CDR3 sequence reads: CASSVAGLAGGKDTQYF. The CDR3 bases are TGTGCCAGCAGCGTGGCGGGACTAGCGGGAGGGAAAGATACGCAGTATTTT.

The gene calls are TRBV7-6 and TRBJ1-4; D remains ambiguous. This CDR3 region has 11 residues. The germline V gene encodes CDR1 SGHVS and CDR2 FNYEAQ. Trimming took off 7 bases at V and 8 bases at J, with 8 bases between the two ends. The CDR3 reads CASTNGEKLFF. CDR3 sequence (DNA): TGTGCCAGCACCAATGGGGAAAAACTGTTTTTT.

This clone was recorded a few times. The CDR3 here is CASSPGPWQPEAFF. CDR3 nucleotides: TGTGCCAGTAGTCCCGGCCCTTGGCAGCCTGAAGCTTTCTTT. The chain has TRBV19 and TRBJ1-1; D gene unclear. The CDR3 consists of 14 residues. V lost 5 bases and J 6 bases, leaving 16 bases between the germline ends. CDR1 is LNHDA and CDR2 is SQIVND in the germline V gene (reference sequence).

V is TRBV5-1 and J is TRBJ2-5, with 8 nucleotides matching TRBD1. CDR1 SGHRS and CDR2 YFSETQ come from the germline V gene. The ends lost 2 bases at V and 4 bases at J; junction bases unmatched: 4. The CDR3 covers 14 residues. In DNA, the CDR3 is TGCGCCAGCAGCTTAGCCACAGGGGGAGAGACCCAGTACTTC. Translation gives CASSLATGGETQYF.

The gene calls are TRBV4-1 and TRBJ2-3; D perhaps matches TRBD1 (5 bases). With 4 bases removed from V and 1 base from J, the gap between germline ends came to 9 bases. There are 14 residues in the CDR3. The germline V gene has CDR1 MGHRA and CDR2 YSYEKL. CDR3 protein: CASSRGEGTDTQYF. The CDR3 DNA sequence: TGCGCCAGCAGCCGGGGCGAGGGCACAGATACGCAGTATTTT.

The J gene is TRBJ2-5, the V gene TRBV5-5, with 7 bases identical to TRBD1. V lost 4 bases, J lost 5 bases, and 8 bases stayed unmatched. Germline V lookup: CDR1 SGHKS, CDR2 YYEKEE (reference sequence). The CDR3 loop spans 14 amino acids. This CDR3 reads CASSHTGAWETQYF. CDR3 sequence (DNA): TGTGCCAGCAGCCATACAGGGGCGTGGGAGACCCAGTACTTC. The full variable domain, in which reference TRBV5-5 and TRBJ2-5 provide the parts outside the CDR3, is DAGVTQSPTHLIKTRGQQVTLRCSPISGHKSVSWYQQVLGQGPQFIFQYYEKEERGRGNFPDRFSARQFPNYSSELNVNALLLGDSALYLCASSHTGAWETQYFGPGTRLLVL.

The J gene is TRBJ2-7, the V gene TRBV7-2; 12 bases fit TRBD2. The CDR3 runs to 14 residues. Per germline, CDR1 SGHTA and CDR2 FQGNSA. Unmatched junction bases numbered 4, after V lost 3 bases and J lost 7 bases. CDR3 loop: CASSLGLAGGEQYF. The DNA of the CDR3 is TGTGCCAGCAGCTTGGGACTAGCGGGCGGTGAGCAGTACTTC.

The gene calls are TRBV14 and TRBJ2-1; no clear D gene. CDR1 and CDR2 from the germline V gene are SGHDN and FVKESK. The CDR3 spans 15 residues. V lost 0 bases and J 6 bases, leaving 12 bases between the germline ends. The CDR3 region is CASSQESPAVNEQFF. Here the CDR3 DNA reads TGTGCCAGCAGCCAAGAAAGCCCGGCAGTCAATGAGCAGTTCTTC.

The V call is TRBV10-1, the J call TRBJ2-5, with 7 bases aligning to TRBD1. The CDR3 covers 14 residues. Trimming at V came to 2 bases and at J to 5 bases, leaving 5 bases not matched to a gene. The germline CDR1 and CDR2 sequences are WNHNN and SYGVQD (reference sequence). The CDR3 spells CASSERGQLETQYF. CDR3 bases: TGCGCCAGCAGTGAGCGGGGACAGTTGGAGACCCAGTACTTC.

This rearrangement joins TRBV30 to TRBJ2-7, with 8 bases identical to TRBD1. The germline CDR1 and CDR2 sequences are GTSNPN and SVGIG (reference sequence). The CDR3 contains 12 residues. The trim removed 3 bases at V and 4 bases at J, leaving 2 bases unmatched. CDR3 protein: CAWRTGEYEQYF. In DNA, the CDR3 is TGTGCCTGGAGGACAGGGGAATACGAGCAGTACTTC.

The V gene is TRBV5-6, the J gene TRBJ2-1; the match to TRBD2 covers 9 bases. The CDR3 is made up of 13 amino acids. Trimming at V came to 0 bases and at J to 10 bases, leaving 2 bases not matched to a gene. Per germline, CDR1 SGHDT and CDR2 YYEEEE. CDR3 amino acids: CASSLVLAGEQFF. The CDR3 nucleotides are TGTGCCAGCAGCTTGGTGCTAGCGGGGGAGCAGTTCTTC.

This chain connects TRBV2 to TRBJ2-6; the D is unclear. The CDR3 runs to 15 residues. Germline CDR1 and CDR2: SNHLY and FYNNEI. V was trimmed by 2 bases and J by 0 bases, leaving 5 bases between them. The CDR3 DNA follows: TGTGCCAGCAGTGAAAGTCACTCTGGGGCCAACGTCCTGACTTTC. Residues: CASSESHSGANVLTF.

The chain has TRBV11-2 and TRBJ2-5; unclear D gene. Between the trimmed V and J ends, which lost 1 base and 5 bases, there was a span of 11 bases. The CDR3 sequence is 14 residues long. CDR1 and CDR2 from the germline V gene are SGHAT and FQNNGV. The CDR3 nucleotides read TGTGCCAGCAGCTTAGGGGCTAGTTCGGAGACCCAGTACTTC. Translating it yields CASSLGASSETQYF.

The chain combines TRBV6-5 with TRBJ1-3, with D perhaps TRBD1 (6 bases). The CDR3 has 16 amino acids. CDR1 MNHEY and CDR2 SVGAGI come from the germline V gene. Trimming shortened V by 2 bases and J by 2 bases, and 13 bases separated the two germline ends. The CDR3 bases are TGTGCCAGCAGTTACCAAACAGGGCTACCTGGAAACACCATATATTTT. Translating gives CASSYQTGLPGNTIYF.

The chain carries TRBV6-5 and TRBJ2-7, with D perhaps given as TRBD1 or TRBD2 (5 bases each). V lost 5 bases and J lost 7, with 15 bases in between. CDR1 and CDR2 from the germline V gene are MNHEY and SVGAGI. The CDR3 is 13 residues long. CDR3 DNA: TGTGCCAGCAGTGTAGAGCGGAGGACAGAGCAGTACTTC. Protein product: CASSVERRTEQYF.

J is TRBJ2-7 and V is TRBV28, with 7 nucleotides matching TRBD2. This CDR3 is 15 amino acids long. The junction had 8 bases not matched to a gene; V was cut back by 6 bases and J by 0 bases. The V gene's germline CDR1 is MDHEN and CDR2 SYDVKM. The CDR3 DNA reads as TGTGCCAGCAGCCTGACGGGACTAAGCTCCTACGAGCAGTACTTC. Its protein is CASSLTGLSSYEQYF.

The gene calls are TRBV18 and TRBJ1-5; no firm D call. V gave up 2 bases and J gave up 6 bases, with 8 bases separating them. The CDR3 totals 13 residues. Germline-derived CDR1 and CDR2 are KGHSH and LQKENI. CDR3 region: CASSPGRSQPQHF. The CDR3 coding sequence is TGTGCCAGCTCACCAGGGCGCAGTCAGCCCCAGCATTTT.

CDR3 bases: TGCGCCAGCACCCCGGAACCAGAAGCCTACGAGCAGTACTTC. It specifies CASTPEPEAYEQYF. This chain connects TRBV5-1 to TRBJ2-7, with no clear D. The CDR3 extends over 14 amino acids. Germline V gene sequence: CDR1 SGHRS, CDR2 YFSETQ. V gave up 6 bases and J gave up 2 bases, with 15 bases separating them.

The gene calls are TRBV19 and TRBJ1-2; 7 nucleotides line up with TRBD1. V shed 2 bases, J shed 4 bases, and the junction held 4 bases outside the gene matches. Germline lookup yields CDR1 LNHDA and CDR2 SQIVND (reference sequence). This CDR3 spans 14 amino acids. CDR3 sequence (DNA): TGTGCCAGTAGTATAAACCGGGACAGCTATGGCTACACCTTC. This gives the protein CASSINRDSYGYTF.

The chain couples TRBV5-1 to TRBJ1-4; weak D call: TRBD1 (5 bases). V lost 1 base to trimming and J lost 5 bases, with 21 bases between them. Per germline, CDR1 SGHRS and CDR2 YFSETQ. This CDR3 contains 18 residues. CDR3 residues: CASSLPQEASNNNEKLFF. CDR3 nucleotide sequence: TGCGCCAGCAGCTTGCCACAGGAGGCCAGTAACAACAATGAAAAACTGTTTTTT.

The chain couples TRBV14 to TRBJ2-1; D is possibly TRBD1 (6 bases). The CDR3 consists of 15 residues. V was cut by 2 bases and J by 3 bases, with 11 bases left in between. Germline V lookup: CDR1 SGHDN, CDR2 FVKESK. DNA for the CDR3: TGTGCCAGCAGCCAACCACAGGGCTACTACAATGAGCAGTTCTTC. This encodes CASSQPQGYYNEQFF.